This T cell receptor beta chain was documented in a study of shared clonotypes between healthy human individuals. Turning to this clone: Antigen specificity is unknown. The identical CDR3 is also encoded by other nucleotide sequences in the sample.

Findings of the study overall: The study sampled only blood, and tissue repertoires likely differ.

Data came from immunoSEQ multiplex PCR; TCRdb stores just in-frame clones and leaves some out. This sample has some 2,000,000 clones, with more than 90% found just once. The sequence derives from a man in his late teens or twenties in good health. What was sequenced was naive CD4+ T cells sorted from blood. The subset was: CD45RA+ positively selected.

For the CDR3, the DNA is TGTGCCAGCTCACCAAACGGGAACACCGGGGAGCTGTTTTTT. This encodes CASSPNGNTGELFF. The chain has TRBV18 and TRBJ2-2; D is undetermined. CDR1 and CDR2 (germline): KGHSH, LQKENI. The CDR3 extends over 14 amino acids. Deletions cut 2 bases from V and 1 base from J, with 5 bases between.